This T cell receptor beta chain was sequenced during a study of human T cells and chemical hapten exposure. Study information: Patients had diphenylcyclopropenone applied to the scalp weekly throughout the roughly 22-week study.

This clonotype was seen more than once but under ten times. Time point noted: pre-sensitization, week 0. This sample's treatment: therapeutic diphenylcyclopropenone sensitization with weekly scalp DPC. The study extracted total RNA from unfractionated whole blood. Library construction involved attaching unique molecular identifiers to individual cDNA molecules, which allowed quantitative, reproducible TCR counting. In the authors' methods: Between about 23,224 and 750,000 TCRs appeared in each sample, and the median stood at about 93,000. MiXCR, applied by TCRdb to the RACE reads, yields one record per CDR3 protein. The V and J calls and clone size are TCRdb's, not the authors'. Of around 250,000 distinct CDR3 sequences in the sample, about 9% were seen once. Germline loops: CDR1 SEHNR, CDR2 FQNEAQ (reference sequence). J was trimmed by 0 bases and V by 0 bases; bases with no gene match: 1. CDR3 length: 16 residues.

V gene TRBV7-9 combines with J gene TRBJ2-2; 7 bases map to TRBD1. Sequences were derived from whole blood, sampled in connection with sensitization to the hapten diphenylcyclopropenone (DPC). The receptor comes from a woman aged 40 to 50 with alopecia areata. Some clones in this sample may be carry-over from other donors' samples. CDR3 coding DNA: TGTGCCAGCAGCTTAGCGACAGGGTCGAACACCGGGGAGCTGTTTTTT. Protein sequence: CASSLATGSNTGELFF.